The source of this T cell receptor (beta chain) is a study of T cell responses to AZD1222 COVID-19 vaccine. Regarding this clone: Its antigen remains unidentified.

Study-wide findings and caveats: Compared with day 0, the breadth and depth of the Spike-specific TCR repertoire rose significantly after two doses of AZD1222.

Method: immunoSEQ multiplex PCR; TCRdb's copy keeps in-frame clones and lacks some. The sample comprises 150,000 or so clones, roughly nine tenths of which are singletons, and about 7% rests with the top ten. Sequences were derived from peripheral blood, sampled on day 0 of AZD1222 vaccination. The clonotype originates from an adult in good health.

CDR3 residues: CASSLGHQNTEAFF. CDR3 coding DNA: TGTGCCAGCTCCCTAGGACACCAGAACACTGAAGCTTTCTTT. The chain has TRBV18 and TRBJ1-1; a weak D match, TRBD1 (5 bases). V was trimmed by 6 bases and J by 1 base, leaving 12 bases between them. Germline values: CDR1 KGHSH, CDR2 LQKENI. This CDR3 has 14 residues.